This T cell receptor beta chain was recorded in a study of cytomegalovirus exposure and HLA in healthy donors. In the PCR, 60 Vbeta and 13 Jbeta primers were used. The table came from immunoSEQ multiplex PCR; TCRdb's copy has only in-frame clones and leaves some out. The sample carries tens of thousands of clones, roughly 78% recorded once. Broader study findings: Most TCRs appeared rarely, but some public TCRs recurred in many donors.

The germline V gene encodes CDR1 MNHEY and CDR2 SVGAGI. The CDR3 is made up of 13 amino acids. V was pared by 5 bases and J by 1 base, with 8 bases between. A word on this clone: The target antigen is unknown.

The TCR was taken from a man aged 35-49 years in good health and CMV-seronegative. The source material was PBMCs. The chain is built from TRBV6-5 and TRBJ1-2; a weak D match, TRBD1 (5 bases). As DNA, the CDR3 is TGTGCCAGCAGTCAGACAGTTAACTATGGCTACACCTTC. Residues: CASSQTVNYGYTF.